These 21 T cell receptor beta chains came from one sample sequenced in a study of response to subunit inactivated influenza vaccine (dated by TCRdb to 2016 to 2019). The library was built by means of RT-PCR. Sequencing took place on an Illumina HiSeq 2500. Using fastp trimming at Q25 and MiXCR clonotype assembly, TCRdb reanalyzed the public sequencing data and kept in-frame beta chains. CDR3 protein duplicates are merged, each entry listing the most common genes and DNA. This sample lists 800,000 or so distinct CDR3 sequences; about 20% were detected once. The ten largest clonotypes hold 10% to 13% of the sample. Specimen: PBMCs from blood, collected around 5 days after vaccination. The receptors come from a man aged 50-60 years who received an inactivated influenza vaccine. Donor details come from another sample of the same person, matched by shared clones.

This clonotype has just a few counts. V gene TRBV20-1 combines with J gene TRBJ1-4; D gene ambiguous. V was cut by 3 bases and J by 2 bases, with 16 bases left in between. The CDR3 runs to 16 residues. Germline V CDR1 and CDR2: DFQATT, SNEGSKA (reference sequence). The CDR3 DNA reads TGCAGTGCTAGCCCCAACCGGGAGCCTACTAATGAAAAACTGTTTTTT. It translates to CSASPNREPTNEKLFF.

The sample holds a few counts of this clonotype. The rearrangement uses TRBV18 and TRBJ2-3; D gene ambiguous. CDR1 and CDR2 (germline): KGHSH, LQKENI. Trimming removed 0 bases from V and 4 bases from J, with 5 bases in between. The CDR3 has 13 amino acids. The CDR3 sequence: CASSPPSADTQYF. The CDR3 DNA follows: TGTGCCAGCTCACCACCCAGCGCAGATACGCAGTATTTT.

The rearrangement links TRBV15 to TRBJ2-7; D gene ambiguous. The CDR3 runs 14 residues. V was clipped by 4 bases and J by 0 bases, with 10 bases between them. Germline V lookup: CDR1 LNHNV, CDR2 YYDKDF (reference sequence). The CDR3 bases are TGTGCCACCAGCACCGCCTTGAGCTCCTACGAGCAGTACTTC. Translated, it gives CATSTALSSYEQYF.

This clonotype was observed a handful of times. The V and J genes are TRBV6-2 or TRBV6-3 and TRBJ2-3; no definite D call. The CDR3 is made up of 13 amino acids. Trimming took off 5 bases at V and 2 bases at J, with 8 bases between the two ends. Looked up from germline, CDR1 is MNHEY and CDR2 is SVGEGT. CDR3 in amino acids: CASSIRTTDTQYF. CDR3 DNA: TGTGCCAGCAGTATCCGGACCACAGATACGCAGTATTTT.

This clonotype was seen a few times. The CDR3 DNA is TGTGCCAGCAAAGTGACAGATCAGCCCCAGCATTTT. This gives the protein CASKVTDQPQHF. The rearrangement uses TRBV6-2 or TRBV6-3 and TRBJ1-5; D possibly corresponds to TRBD1 (5 bases). CDR1 is MNHEY, CDR2 SVGEGT, per germline. V gave up 7 bases and J gave up 5 bases, with 9 bases separating them. This CDR3 contains 12 residues.

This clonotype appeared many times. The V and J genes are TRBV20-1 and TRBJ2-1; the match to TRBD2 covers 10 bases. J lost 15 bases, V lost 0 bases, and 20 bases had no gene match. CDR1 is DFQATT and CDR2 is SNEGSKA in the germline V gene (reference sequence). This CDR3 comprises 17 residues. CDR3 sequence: CSARETTTGRASGGPFF. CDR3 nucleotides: TGCAGTGCTAGAGAAACGACTACGGGTAGGGCTAGCGGGGGCCCGTTCTTC.

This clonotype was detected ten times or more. The chain's CDR3 is CASSGTSGRSYNEQFF. The CDR3 DNA reads as TGCGCCAGCAGTGGGACTAGCGGGCGTTCCTACAATGAGCAGTTCTTC. This chain links TRBV5-1 with TRBJ2-1, with 12 bases lining up with TRBD2. V lost 5 bases, J lost 1 base, and 4 bases stayed unmatched. The CDR3 covers 16 residues. Germline loops: CDR1 SGHRS, CDR2 YFSETQ.

The CDR3 DNA is TGCAGCACAAGGCCGAGACACAACACCGGGGAGCTGTTTTTT. It specifies CSTRPRHNTGELFF. The gene calls are TRBV20-1 and TRBJ2-2, with D hard to call. The germline V gene encodes CDR1 DFQATT and CDR2 SNEGSKA (reference sequence). The CDR3 contains 14 residues.

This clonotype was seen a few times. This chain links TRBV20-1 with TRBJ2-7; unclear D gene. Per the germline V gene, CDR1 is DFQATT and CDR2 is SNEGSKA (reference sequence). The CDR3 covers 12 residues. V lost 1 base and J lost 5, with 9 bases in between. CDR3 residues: CSARVTANEQYF. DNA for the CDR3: TGCAGTGCTAGAGTAACGGCTAACGAGCAGTACTTC.

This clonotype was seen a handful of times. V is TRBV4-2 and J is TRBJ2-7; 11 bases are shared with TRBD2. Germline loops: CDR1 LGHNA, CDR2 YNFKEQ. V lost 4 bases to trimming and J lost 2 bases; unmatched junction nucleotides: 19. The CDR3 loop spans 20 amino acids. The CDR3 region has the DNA TGTGCCAGCAGCCCCCAAGGGCTAGCGGGGGGTTCATGGATACCCTACGAGCAGTACTTC. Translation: CASSPQGLAGGSWIPYEQYF.

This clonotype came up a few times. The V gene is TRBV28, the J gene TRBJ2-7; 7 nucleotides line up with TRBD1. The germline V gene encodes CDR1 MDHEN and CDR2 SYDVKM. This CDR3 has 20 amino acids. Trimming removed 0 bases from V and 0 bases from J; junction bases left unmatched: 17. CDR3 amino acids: CASSLWIIVSGTDSSYEQYF. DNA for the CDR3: TGTGCCAGCAGTTTATGGATAATCGTGTCCGGGACAGATAGCTCCTACGAGCAGTACTTC.

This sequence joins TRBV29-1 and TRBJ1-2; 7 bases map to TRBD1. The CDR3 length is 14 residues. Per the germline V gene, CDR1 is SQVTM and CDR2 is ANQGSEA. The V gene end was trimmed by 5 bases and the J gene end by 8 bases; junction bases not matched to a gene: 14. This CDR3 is CSVKRADRAGGYTF. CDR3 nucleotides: TGCAGCGTTAAACGGGCCGACAGGGCAGGAGGCTACACCTTC.

The CDR3 loop is CASSKIRDSIGTQYF. CDR3 in DNA: TGTGCCAGCAGCAAAATCCGGGACTCCATCGGGACCCAGTACTTC. The chain employs TRBV3-1 and TRBJ2-5; D perhaps matches TRBD2 (6 bases). The length of the CDR3 is 15 residues. Germline V gives CDR1 LGHDT, CDR2 YNNKEL (reference sequence). The V gene lost 5 bases and the J gene lost 7 bases, with 20 bases spanning the gap.

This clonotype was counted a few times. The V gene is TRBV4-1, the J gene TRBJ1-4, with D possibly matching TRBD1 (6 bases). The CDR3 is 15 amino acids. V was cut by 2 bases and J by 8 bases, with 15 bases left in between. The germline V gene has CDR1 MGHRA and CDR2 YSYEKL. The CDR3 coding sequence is TGCGCCAGCAGCCAAAGGTCGCAGGGGAACGAAAAACTGTTTTTT. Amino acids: CASSQRSQGNEKLFF.

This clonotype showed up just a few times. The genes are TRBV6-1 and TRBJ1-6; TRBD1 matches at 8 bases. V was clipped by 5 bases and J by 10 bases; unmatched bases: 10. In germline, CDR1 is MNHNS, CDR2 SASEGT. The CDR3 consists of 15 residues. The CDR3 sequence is CASSLTGGTRSPLHF. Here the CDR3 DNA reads TGTGCCAGCAGTCTAACAGGGGGGACTAGGTCACCCCTCCACTTT.

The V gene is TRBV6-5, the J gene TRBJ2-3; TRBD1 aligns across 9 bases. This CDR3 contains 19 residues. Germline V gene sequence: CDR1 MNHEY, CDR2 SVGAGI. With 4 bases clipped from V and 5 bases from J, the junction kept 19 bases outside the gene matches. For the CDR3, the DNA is TGTGCCAGCAGTTCCCCGGGGACAGGGACACTCCTTAGTCGAGATACGCAGTATTTT. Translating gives CASSSPGTGTLLSRDTQYF.

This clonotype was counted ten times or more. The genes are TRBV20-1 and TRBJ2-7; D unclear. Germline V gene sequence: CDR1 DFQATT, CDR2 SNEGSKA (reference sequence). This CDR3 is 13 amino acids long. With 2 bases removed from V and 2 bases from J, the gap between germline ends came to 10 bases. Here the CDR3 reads CSARQAMAYEQYF. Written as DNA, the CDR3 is TGCAGTGCTAGACAGGCTATGGCCTACGAGCAGTACTTC.

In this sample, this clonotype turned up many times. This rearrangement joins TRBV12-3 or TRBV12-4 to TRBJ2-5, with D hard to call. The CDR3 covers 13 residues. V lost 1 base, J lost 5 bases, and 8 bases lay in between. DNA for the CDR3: TGTGCCAGCAGTTTAGGACGGGTGGAGACCCAGTACTTC. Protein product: CASSLGRVETQYF.

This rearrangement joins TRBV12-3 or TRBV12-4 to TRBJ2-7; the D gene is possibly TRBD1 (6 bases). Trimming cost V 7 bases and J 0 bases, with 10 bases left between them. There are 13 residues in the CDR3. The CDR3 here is CASTIQGSYEQYF. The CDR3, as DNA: TGTGCCAGCACTATACAGGGCTCCTACGAGCAGTACTTC.

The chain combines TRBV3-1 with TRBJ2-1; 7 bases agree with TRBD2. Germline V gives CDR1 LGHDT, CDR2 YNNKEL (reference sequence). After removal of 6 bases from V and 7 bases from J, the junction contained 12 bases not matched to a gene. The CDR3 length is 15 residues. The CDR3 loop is CASRDPRGGPNEQFF. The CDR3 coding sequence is TGTGCCAGCAGAGACCCACGCGGGGGTCCGAATGAGCAGTTCTTC.

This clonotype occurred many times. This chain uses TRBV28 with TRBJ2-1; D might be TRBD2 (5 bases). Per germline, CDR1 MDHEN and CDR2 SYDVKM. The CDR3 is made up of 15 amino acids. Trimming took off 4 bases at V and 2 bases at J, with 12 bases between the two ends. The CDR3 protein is CASSSRGRTYNEQFF. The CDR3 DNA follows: TGTGCCAGCAGTTCCCGCGGGCGAACCTACAATGAGCAGTTCTTC.